One and the same sample provided the 7 T cell receptor beta chains below, sequenced in a study of CD8+ T cells in alopecia areata. Treatment: oral pan-JAK inhibitor, 5-10 mg twice daily. Once RNA had been extracted, it was reverse transcribed into cDNA to act as the sequencing template. The data were produced by immunoSEQ multiplex PCR, yet TCRdb's version contains in-frame clones alone and is incomplete. The sample yields 130,000 or so clones, roughly nine tenths seen once. The sequencing here drew on CD8+ T cells sorted from blood, taken at week 4, from a patient treated with tofacitinib. These receptors originate from a human donor with alopecia areata.

The chain carries TRBV6-6 and TRBJ1-1; D gene unclear. Per germline, CDR1 MNHNY and CDR2 SVGAGI (reference sequence). This CDR3 region has 13 residues. V was cut by 5 bases and J by 6 bases, with 13 bases left in between. The CDR3 protein is CASSGTETAEAFF. The DNA of the CDR3 is TGTGCCAGCAGTGGCACAGAGACGGCTGAAGCTTTCTTT.

The chain uses TRBV10-3 and TRBJ2-5; unclear D gene. From germline, CDR1 is ENHRY and CDR2 SYGVKD. V was trimmed by 3 bases and J by 1 base, leaving 15 bases between them. The CDR3 spans 16 residues. DNA of the CDR3: TGTGCCATCAGTGATAGCCAGACCCTACCCCAAGAGACCCAGTACTTC. Translated, it gives CAISDSQTLPQETQYF.

The rearrangement links TRBV5-1 to TRBJ2-2; no firm D call. The CDR3 is 12 residues long. Trimming stripped 0 bases from V and 8 bases from J, with 5 bases between. CDR1 is SGHRS and CDR2 is YFSETQ in the germline V gene. Here the CDR3 reads CASSLVFGELFF. The CDR3 nucleotides read TGCGCCAGCAGCTTGGTCTTTGGGGAGCTGTTTTTT.

The chain employs TRBV6-6 and TRBJ1-1; D gene ambiguous. This CDR3 region has 12 residues. The V gene's germline CDR1 is MNHNY and CDR2 SVGAGI (reference sequence). Trimming cost V 6 bases and J 8 bases, with 13 bases left between them. CDR3: CASSYAAVEAFF. The CDR3 bases are TGTGCCAGCAGCTACGCGGCGGTGGAAGCTTTCTTT.

The rearrangement uses TRBV27 and TRBJ2-3; D call uncertain. CDR1 is MNHEY, CDR2 SMNVEV, per germline (reference sequence). The CDR3 consists of 15 residues. Trimming pared 2 bases from V and 0 bases from J, leaving 9 bases between. In nucleotides, the CDR3 is TGTGCCAGCAGTTTAGGGGTCGGGAGCACAGATACGCAGTATTTT. Protein product: CASSLGVGSTDTQYF.

The chain employs TRBV9 and TRBJ2-1; 8 bases align to TRBD2. The germline V gene has CDR1 SGDLS and CDR2 YYNGEE. The J segment lost 7 bases and the V segment lost 0 bases, leaving 6 bases of the junction unmatched. The CDR3 spans 15 residues. CDR3 protein: CASSVGSGRLNEQFF. CDR3 in DNA: TGTGCCAGCAGCGTAGGGAGCGGGAGATTGAATGAGCAGTTCTTC.

The chain joins TRBV30 to TRBJ2-3; the D is unclear. The germline V and J ends were trimmed by 0 bases and 4 bases, with 8 bases remaining between them. This CDR3 spans 13 amino acids. Germline V gene sequence: CDR1 GTSNPN, CDR2 SVGIG (reference sequence). This CDR3 is CAWSVFTPDTQYF. CDR3 nucleotides: TGTGCCTGGAGTGTATTTACTCCAGATACGCAGTATTTT.